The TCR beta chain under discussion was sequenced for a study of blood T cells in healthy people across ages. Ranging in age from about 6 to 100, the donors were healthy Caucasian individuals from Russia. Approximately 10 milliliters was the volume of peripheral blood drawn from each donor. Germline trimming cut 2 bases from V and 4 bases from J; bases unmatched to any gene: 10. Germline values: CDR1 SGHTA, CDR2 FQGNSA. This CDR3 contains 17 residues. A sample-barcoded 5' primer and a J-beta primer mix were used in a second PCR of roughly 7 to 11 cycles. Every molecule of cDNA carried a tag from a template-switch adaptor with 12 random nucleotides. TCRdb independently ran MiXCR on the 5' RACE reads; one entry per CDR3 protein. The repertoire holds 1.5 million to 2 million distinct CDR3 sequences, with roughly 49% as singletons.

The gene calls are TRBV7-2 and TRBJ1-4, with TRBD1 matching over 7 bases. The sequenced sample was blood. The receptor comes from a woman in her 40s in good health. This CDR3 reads CASSLWPGTVLNEKLFF. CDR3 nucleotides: TGTGCCAGCAGCTTATGGCCAGGGACAGTACTTAATGAAAAACTGTTTTTT.